This T cell receptor (beta chain) is from a study of T cell responses to AZD1222 COVID-19 vaccine. General observations from the study: Every sample of the repertoires postdated the peak T cell response. Across spike, vaccine-associated CD4 TCRs were found, dominant at 160-218 and 743-854.

With respect to this clone: The target antigen is unknown.

V was cut by 7 bases and J by 0 bases, with 17 bases left in between. This CDR3 spans 16 amino acids. Germline V gives CDR1 LNHDA, CDR2 SQIVND (reference sequence). This table comes from immunoSEQ multiplex PCR, and its TCRdb copy is limited to in-frame clones, with some not included. This sample yields 40,000 to 45,000 clones, of which around 80% are seen a single time; roughly 20% belongs to the top ten. This specimen consisted of peripheral blood, obtained 28 days after the second dose of the MenACWY control vaccine. This receptor was obtained from an adult who received the MenACWY meningococcal vaccine as a control. The chain carries TRBV19 and TRBJ2-3, with a weak D call TRBD2 (6 bases). The CDR3 nucleotides read TGTGCCAGTATGTCCCGGGGTGGGGGGAGCACAGATACGCAGTATTTT. Encoded protein: CASMSRGGGSTDTQYF.